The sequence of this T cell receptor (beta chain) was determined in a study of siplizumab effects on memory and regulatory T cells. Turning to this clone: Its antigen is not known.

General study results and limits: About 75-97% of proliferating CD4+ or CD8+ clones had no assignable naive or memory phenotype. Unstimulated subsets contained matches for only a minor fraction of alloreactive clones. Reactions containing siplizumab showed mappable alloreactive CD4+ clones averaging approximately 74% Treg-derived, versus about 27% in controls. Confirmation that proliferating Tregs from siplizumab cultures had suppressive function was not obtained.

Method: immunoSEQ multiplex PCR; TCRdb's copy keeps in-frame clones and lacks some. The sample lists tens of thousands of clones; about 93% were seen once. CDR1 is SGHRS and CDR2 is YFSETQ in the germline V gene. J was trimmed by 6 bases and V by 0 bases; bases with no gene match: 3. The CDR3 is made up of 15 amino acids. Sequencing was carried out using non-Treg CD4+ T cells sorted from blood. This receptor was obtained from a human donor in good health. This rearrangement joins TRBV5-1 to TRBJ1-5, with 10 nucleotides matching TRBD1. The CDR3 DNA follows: TGCGCCAGCAGCTTGGGACAGGGGGCGGGTCAGCCCCAGCATTTT. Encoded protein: CASSLGQGAGQPQHF.